This is a list of T cell receptor beta chains from one sample in a study of response to subunit inactivated influenza vaccine. MiXCR was run by TCRdb on the RT-PCR reads, yielding one entry per CDR3 protein. The table records more than 150,000 distinct CDR3 sequences, around 9% of them present only once. Specimen: non-naive T cells sorted from PBMCs, collected on the day of vaccination. These receptors were obtained from a man in his fifties who received an inactivated influenza vaccine. The CDR3 runs from the conserved cysteine through the conserved F or W. Each record gives: D gene, V gene, clone size, J gene, CDR3 protein, CDR3 DNA. The D gene is left open where the match is weak. Size values are once, few and many counts, or a class for expanded clones, and some rows have none.

D: NA
V: TRBV28
size: many
J: TRBJ1-3
CDR3: CASSLLISGNTIYF
DNA: TGTGCCAGCAGTTTATTGATCTCTGGAAACACCATATATTTT

D: NA
V: TRBV7-2
size: NA
J: TRBJ1-2
CDR3: CASSLSPNSYGYTF
DNA: TGTGCCAGCAGCTTAAGCCCAAATAGCTATGGCTACACCTTC

D: TRBD1
V: TRBV5-1
size: many
J: TRBJ1-5
CDR3: CASSLGPRDRDPQHF
DNA: TGCGCCAGCAGCTTGGGCCCTCGGGACAGGGACCCCCAGCATTTT

D: TRBD1
V: TRBV6-1
size: many
J: TRBJ2-7
CDR3: CASSRPGQGFYEQYF
DNA: TGTGCCAGCAGCCGGCCGGGACAGGGGTTTTACGAGCAGTACTTC

D: NA
V: TRBV3-1
size: many
J: TRBJ1-5
CDR3: CASSQAEVQPQHF
DNA: TGTGCCAGCAGCCAAGCTGAAGTGCAGCCCCAGCATTTT

D: NA
V: TRBV6-2/TRBV6-3
size: many
J: TRBJ2-4
CDR3: CASSYSAVTNIQYF
DNA: TGTGCCAGCAGTTACTCGGCGGTCACTAACATTCAGTACTTC

D: NA
V: TRBV2
size: many
J: TRBJ2-5
CDR3: CASSEGEALKETQYF
DNA: TGTGCCAGCAGTGAAGGGGAGGCCCTCAAAGAGACCCAGTACTTC

D: NA
V: TRBV6-1
size: NA
J: TRBJ2-7
CDR3: CASTPAGAGTYEQYF
DNA: TGTGCCAGCACCCCGGCCGGCGCAGGGACCTACGAGCAGTACTTC

D: NA
V: TRBV5-6
size: few
J: TRBJ2-5
CDR3: CASSATGQETQYF
DNA: TGTGCCAGCAGCGCGACAGGCCAAGAGACCCAGTACTTC

D: TRBD2
V: TRBV29-1
size: many
J: TRBJ2-5
CDR3: CSGALLAGETQYF
DNA: TGCAGCGGAGCCCTATTAGCGGGAGAGACCCAGTACTTC